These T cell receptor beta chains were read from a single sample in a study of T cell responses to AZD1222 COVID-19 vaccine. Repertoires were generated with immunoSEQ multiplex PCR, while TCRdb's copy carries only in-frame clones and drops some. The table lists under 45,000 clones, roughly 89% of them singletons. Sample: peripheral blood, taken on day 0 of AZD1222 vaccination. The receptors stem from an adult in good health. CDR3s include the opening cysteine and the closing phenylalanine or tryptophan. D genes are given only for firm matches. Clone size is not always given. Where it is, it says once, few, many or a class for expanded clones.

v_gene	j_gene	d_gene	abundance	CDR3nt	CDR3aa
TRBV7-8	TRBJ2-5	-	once	TGTGCCAGCAGCTTGAGTAGGTGGAAAGAGACCCAGTACTTC	CASSLSRWKETQYF
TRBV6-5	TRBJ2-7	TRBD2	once	TGTGCCAGCAGGCAACCCCCGGGACTAGGGGACGAGCAGTACTTC	CASRQPPGLGDEQYF
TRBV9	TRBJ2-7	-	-	TGTGCCACCAAGTCAGGGGTCCCCTACGAGCAGTACTTC	CATKSGVPYEQYF
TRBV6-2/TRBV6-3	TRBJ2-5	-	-	TGTGCCAGCAGTTACTATGGAGAAGAGACCCAGTACTTC	CASSYYGEETQYF
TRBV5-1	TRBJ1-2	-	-	TGCGCCAGTACCGTGGGGGGGCTCGGTGGCTACACCTTC	CASTVGGLGGYTF
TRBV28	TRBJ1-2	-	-	TGTGCCAGCACGATTTTCGGTTACGAAAACTATGGCTACACCTTC	CASTIFGYENYGYTF
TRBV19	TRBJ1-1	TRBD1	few	TGTGCCAGTAGTCGAGGACAGGGGCTGTACCGGCCGGCGGGAGCTTTCTTT	CASSRGQGLYRPAGAFF
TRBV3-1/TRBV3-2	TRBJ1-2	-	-	TGTGCCAGCAGCCAAGATCTGGGCTATGGCTACACCTTC	CASSQDLGYGYTF
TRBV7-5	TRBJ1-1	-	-	TGTGTCAGAAGCCTGGGACAGGGTAATACTGAAGCTTTCTTT	CVRSLGQGNTEAFF
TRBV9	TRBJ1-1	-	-	TGTGCCAGCAGCGTAGTAGACACTGAAGCTTTCTTT	CASSVVDTEAFF
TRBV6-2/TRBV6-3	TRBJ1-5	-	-	TGTGCCAGCAGTTACCAGGTTTATCAGCCCCAGCATTTT	CASSYQVYQPQHF
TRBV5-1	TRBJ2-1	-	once	TGCGCCAGCAGCTCCCTGGGGGGCTACAATGAGCAGTTCTTC	CASSSLGGYNEQFF
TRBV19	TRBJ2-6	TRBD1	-	TGTGCCAGTTCCGCAGGGGGCCGCTCTGGGGCCAACGTCCTGACTTTC	CASSAGGRSGANVLTF
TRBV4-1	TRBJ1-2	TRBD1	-	TGCGCCAGCAGCCCTGGACAGGGCCCTCCGGGTGGCTACACCTTC	CASSPGQGPPGGYTF